The sequence of this T cell receptor beta chain was determined in a study of memory CD4+ T cells and cytomegalovirus serostatus. Study as a whole: Donors were healthy Belgian adults, about ten CMV seropositive and 24 seronegative. Study results and limitations: Suggested: most of the CMV-linked TCR signature lies in CD4+ memory cells.

In the source study's methods: After removing out-of-frame reads, around 2 million distinct TCRbeta sequences remained. Profiled with immunoSEQ multiplex PCR; TCRdb holds only in-frame clones, not every one. The V and J calls and clone size come from that table; D and trimming were worked out from the DNA. The profile shows 50,000 to 70,000 clones, approximately 80% of them singletons. Trimming stripped 0 bases from V and 1 base from J, with 8 bases between. Germline V lookup: CDR1 SGHRS, CDR2 YFSETQ. The CDR3 sequence is 15 residues long. The sort gate was single viable CD3+CD4+CD8-CD45RO+ cells for memory CD4+ T cells. CMV serostatus came from serum IgG against pp150, pp28, p38, p52. With regard to this clone: Its matching antigen is unknown.

The receptor comes from an adult in good health and CMV-seronegative. The chain is built from TRBV5-1 and TRBJ2-1; D unclear. The specimen sequenced was memory CD4+ T cells from blood. CDR3 sequence: CASSLDNGSYNEQFF. As DNA, the CDR3 is TGCGCCAGCAGCTTGGACAACGGGTCCTACAATGAGCAGTTCTTC.